A single sample gave rise to the 22 T cell receptor beta chains below, sequenced in a study of blood T cell repertoires in COVID-19. Repertoires were generated with immunoSEQ multiplex PCR, while TCRdb's copy carries only in-frame clones and drops some. Of some 150,000 clones listed, approximately 90% are singletons. The sample comprised peripheral blood. Receptors originate from a woman older than 75 with acute or convalescent COVID-19.

This chain joins TRBV5-1 and TRBJ1-1; TRBD1 matches 8 bases. The CDR3 is 14 residues long. In germline, CDR1 is SGHRS, CDR2 YFSETQ. Unmatched junction bases numbered 6, after V lost 4 bases and J lost 4 bases. This CDR3 reads CASSGQGGGTEAFF. CDR3 coding DNA: TGCGCCAGCAGCGGACAGGGAGGGGGCACTGAAGCTTTCTTT.

This rearrangement joins TRBV19 to TRBJ1-3, with D hard to call. This CDR3 comprises 13 residues. With 10 bases removed from V and 3 bases from J, the gap between germline ends came to 13 bases. Germline CDR1 and CDR2: LNHDA and SQIVND (reference sequence). CDR3 coding DNA: TGTGCCACCCAGTTCAACCTTGGAAACACCATATATTTT. This codes for CATQFNLGNTIYF.

Points on this clone: Other DNA sequences in this sample translate to the same CDR3. The chain is built from TRBV29-1 and TRBJ2-2; D remains ambiguous. The germline V and J ends were trimmed by 4 bases and 0 bases, with 6 bases remaining between them. Germline assignment: CDR1 SQVTM and CDR2 ANQGSEA. The CDR3 consists of 13 residues. CDR3 bases: TGCAGCGTTGGCCAGACGAACACCGGGGAGCTGTTTTTT. The encoded protein is CSVGQTNTGELFF.

Only one count was recorded for this clone. The V call is TRBV6-2 or TRBV6-3, the J call TRBJ1-1, with TRBD1 matching 10 bases. CDR1 is MNHEY, CDR2 SVGEGT, per germline. After removal of 2 bases from V and 0 bases from J, the junction contained 9 bases not matched to a gene. The CDR3 is 18 amino acids. CDR3 sequence (DNA): TGTGCCAGCAGTTACCCGCACGGGACAGGGGTCCTGAACACTGAAGCTTTCTTT. This translates into CASSYPHGTGVLNTEAFF.

This sequence joins TRBV7-8 and TRBJ2-1; D is ambiguous. Trimming shortened V by 2 bases and J by 0 bases, and 8 bases separated the two germline ends. Germline V gives CDR1 SGHVS, CDR2 FQNEAQ. This CDR3 has 15 residues. CDR3 in amino acids: CASSLNGYSYNEQFF. DNA for the CDR3: TGTGCCAGCAGCTTAAACGGTTACTCCTACAATGAGCAGTTCTTC. Full variable domain (rest looked up from reference TRBV7-8 and TRBJ2-1): GAGVSQSPRYKVAKRGQDVALRCDPISGHVSLFWYQQALGQGPEFLTYFQNEAQLDKSGLPSDRFFAERPEGSVSTLKIQRTQQEDSAVYLCASSLNGYSYNEQFFGPGTRLTVL.

The chain joins TRBV4-2 to TRBJ2-2; possibly TRBD1 for D (5 bases). Germline V lookup: CDR1 LGHNA, CDR2 YNFKEQ. V lost 0 bases, J lost 6 bases, and 8 bases lay in between. The CDR3 consists of 14 residues. CDR3 sequence reads: CASSQDSGPGELFF. For the CDR3, the DNA is TGTGCCAGCAGCCAAGATTCAGGGCCCGGGGAGCTGTTTTTT.

In this sample, this clone turned up once. The chain links TRBV6-5 to TRBJ2-7; 8 bases are a match to TRBD1. The junction had 6 bases not matched to a gene; V was cut back by 5 bases and J by 6 bases. This CDR3 has 13 residues. CDR1 MNHEY and CDR2 SVGAGI come from the germline V gene. The DNA of the CDR3 is TGTGCCAGCAGTCGCGACAGGGGTTCCGAGCAGTACTTC. This encodes CASSRDRGSEQYF.

A single count supports this clone. The CDR3 sequence is CASSPGRGLGYTF. In DNA form, the CDR3 reads TGTGCCAGCAGCCCGGGCAGGGGGCTTGGCTACACCTTC. The chain links TRBV5-8 to TRBJ1-2, with 8 nucleotides matching TRBD1. CDR1 SGHTS and CDR2 YDEGEE come from the germline V gene. Trimming cost V 4 bases and J 7 bases; bases outside gene matches: 6. This CDR3 comprises 13 residues.

This clone was counted between two and nine times. The chain carries TRBV5-1 and TRBJ2-3; D is perhaps TRBD1 (6 bases). With 0 bases removed from V and 2 bases from J, the gap between germline ends came to 7 bases. Germline-derived CDR1 and CDR2 are SGHRS and YFSETQ. This CDR3 spans 14 amino acids. The CDR3 nucleotides are TGCGCCAGCAGCTTGGGACAGGCCACAGATACGCAGTATTTT. It is translated as CASSLGQATDTQYF.

The chain has TRBV18 and TRBJ1-3; possible D gene TRBD1, 6 bases. Looked up from germline, CDR1 is KGHSH and CDR2 is LQKENI. The V end was cut by 5 bases, the J end by 2 bases, with 10 bases between. This CDR3 comprises 14 residues. The DNA for the CDR3 is TGTGCCAGCTCAGCGGACAGCGCTGGAAACACCATATATTTT. It specifies CASSADSAGNTIYF.

The V call is TRBV10-3, the J call TRBJ1-5; TRBD1 matches 12 bases. V lost 5 bases to trimming and J lost 6 bases; unmatched junction nucleotides: 5. CDR3 length: 15 amino acids. Germline CDR1 reads ENHRY; CDR2 reads SYGVKD. The CDR3 loop is CAISPGQGAFQPQHF. As DNA, the CDR3 is TGTGCCATCAGTCCGGGACAGGGGGCTTTTCAGCCCCAGCATTTT.

Only a few counts were recorded for this clone. The chain has TRBV5-4 and TRBJ2-2, with TRBD1 matching 12 bases. V was clipped by 3 bases and J by 2 bases; unmatched bases: 2. Germline CDR1 is SGHNT and CDR2 is YYREEE (reference sequence). This CDR3 is built from 16 residues. The CDR3 is CASSWGQGANTGELFF. The CDR3 nucleotides are TGTGCCAGCAGCTGGGGACAGGGGGCCAACACCGGGGAGCTGTTTTTT.

The V gene is TRBV3-1 (or the pseudogene TRBV3-2), the J gene TRBJ2-5, with a weak D call TRBD2 (5 bases). There are 13 residues in the CDR3. V gave up 5 bases and J gave up 2 bases, with 9 bases separating them. Per germline, CDR1 LGHDT and CDR2 YNNKEL (reference sequence). This chain's CDR3 is CASSSRGQETQYF. The CDR3 DNA follows: TGTGCCAGCAGCTCTCGAGGGCAAGAGACCCAGTACTTC.

The gene calls are TRBV2 and TRBJ2-7; D is possibly TRBD1 (6 bases). CDR3 size: 15 residues. Germline CDR1 and CDR2: SNHLY and FYNNEI. Trimming took off 5 bases at V and 0 bases at J, with 14 bases between the two ends. DNA for the CDR3: TGTGCCAGCAGTTACGGGGACATTAGCTCCTACGAGCAGTACTTC. This codes for CASSYGDISSYEQYF.

The chain combines TRBV5-1 with TRBJ2-2; 8 bases agree with TRBD1. The CDR3 sequence is 16 residues long. CDR1 and CDR2 (germline): SGHRS, YFSETQ. V lost 4 bases, J lost 5 bases, and 10 bases stayed unmatched. The CDR3 here is CASSVAGTGATGELFF. The CDR3 region has the DNA TGCGCCAGCAGCGTGGCCGGGACAGGCGCTACCGGGGAGCTGTTTTTT.

This clone was observed a few times. This chain links TRBV7-2 with TRBJ2-3; no clear D gene. CDR1 and CDR2 (germline): SGHTA, FQGNSA. The CDR3 is made up of 11 amino acids. The V end lost 5 bases, the J end lost 3 bases, and 3 bases lay between the germline ends. The CDR3 spells CASSLTDTQYF. Written as DNA, the CDR3 is TGTGCCAGCAGCCTAACAGATACGCAGTATTTT.

CDR3 loop: CASSLGQGAPGANVLTF. The CDR3 nucleotides are TGTGCCAGCAGCTTAGGACAGGGAGCGCCTGGGGCCAACGTCCTGACTTTC. This chain links TRBV7-2 with TRBJ2-6; TRBD1 agrees at 7 bases. The CDR3 covers 17 residues. J gave up 2 bases and V 1 base, and 5 bases lay outside the gene matches. CDR1 is SGHTA and CDR2 is FQGNSA in the germline V gene.

CDR3 loop: CASSSGQLSYGYTF. The CDR3 DNA reads as TGTGCCAGCAGTTCGGGACAGTTGAGCTATGGCTACACCTTC. The chain joins TRBV28 to TRBJ1-2, with TRBD1 identical over 7 bases. Germline V CDR1 and CDR2: MDHEN, SYDVKM. The CDR3 covers 14 residues. V lost 4 bases and J lost 4; bases outside the gene matches: 6.

The genes are TRBV5-4 and TRBJ2-2; tentatively, D is TRBD1 (5 bases). Germline V gene lookup returns CDR1 SGHNT and CDR2 YYREEE (reference sequence). This CDR3 region has 14 residues. Trimming removed 1 base from V and 3 bases from J, with 7 bases in between. The CDR3 DNA reads as TGTGCCAGCAGCTTGACCAGGGACACCGGGGAGCTGTTTTTT. The encoded protein is CASSLTRDTGELFF.

The chain recombines TRBV9 with TRBJ1-6, with TRBD1 matching over 11 bases. V lost 4 bases to trimming and J lost 5 bases; unmatched junction nucleotides: 11. CDR3 length equals 18 residues. CDR1 and CDR2 (germline): SGDLS, YYNGEE. The CDR3 DNA is TGTGCCAGCAGCCTTCGGACAGGGGGCGCGGGGAATAATTCACCCCTCCACTTT. Protein product: CASSLRTGGAGNNSPLHF.

This clone has a single count. The chain combines TRBV5-4 with TRBJ1-2; 10 bases line up with TRBD1. CDR1 is SGHNT, CDR2 YYREEE, per germline (reference sequence). The CDR3 runs 13 residues. The junction had 3 bases not matched to a gene; V was cut back by 3 bases and J by 7 bases. This CDR3 reads CASSSDRGLGYTF. The CDR3 nucleotides read TGTGCCAGCAGCTCTGACAGGGGGCTTGGCTACACCTTC. Variable domain in full (rest from reference TRBV5-4 and TRBJ1-2): ETGVTQSPTHLIKTRGQQVTLRCSSQSGHNTVSWYQQALGQGPQFIFQYYREEENGRGNFPPRFSGLQFPNYSSELNVNALELDDSALYLCASSSDRGLGYTFGSGTRLTVV.

The V call is TRBV24-1, the J call TRBJ1-5, with 11 bases matching TRBD1. The germline CDR1 and CDR2 sequences are KGHDR and SFDVKD. V shed 4 bases, J shed 5 bases, and the junction held 9 bases outside the gene matches. The CDR3 runs 17 residues. The CDR3 spells CATSEAGTGGNYQPQHF. As DNA, the CDR3 is TGTGCCACCAGTGAGGCCGGGACAGGGGGAAATTATCAGCCCCAGCATTTT.